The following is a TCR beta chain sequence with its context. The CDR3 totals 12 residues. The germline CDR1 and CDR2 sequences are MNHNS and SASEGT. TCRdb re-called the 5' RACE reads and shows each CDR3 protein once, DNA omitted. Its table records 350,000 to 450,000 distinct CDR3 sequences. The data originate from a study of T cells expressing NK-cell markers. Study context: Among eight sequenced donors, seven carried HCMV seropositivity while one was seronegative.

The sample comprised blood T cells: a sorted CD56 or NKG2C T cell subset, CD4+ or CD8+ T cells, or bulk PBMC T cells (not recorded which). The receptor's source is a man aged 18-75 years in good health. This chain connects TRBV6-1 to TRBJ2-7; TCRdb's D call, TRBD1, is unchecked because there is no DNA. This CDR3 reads CASGGPSYEQYF.